The 27 T cell receptor beta chains reported below all come from one sample, sequenced in a study of blood T cell repertoires in COVID-19. Clones were sequenced by immunoSEQ multiplex PCR, and TCRdb holds only the in-frame ones, with some missing. The sample includes around 200,000 clones, 88% of them seen just once. The sequencing sample was made of peripheral blood. These receptors came from a man aged 35-49 years with acute or convalescent COVID-19.

The chain employs TRBV28 and TRBJ1-5; tentatively, D is TRBD1 (5 bases). The V and J ends lost 7 bases and 4 bases respectively, with 14 bases between them. Germline V gives CDR1 MDHEN, CDR2 SYDVKM. The CDR3 has 14 amino acids. The CDR3 region has the DNA TGTGCCAGCATCAGGGATGGCCTTAATCAGCCCCAGCATTTT. Protein: CASIRDGLNQPQHF. Drawing the rest from reference TRBV28 and TRBJ1-5, the complete variable domain is DVKVTQSSRYLVKRTGEKVFLECVQDMDHENMFWYRQDPGLGLRLIYFSYDVKMKEKGDIPEGYSVSREKKERFSLILESASTNQTSMYLCASIRDGLNQPQHFGDGTRLSIL.

Written as DNA, the CDR3 is TGCGCCAGCAGCTTGGATCCAGGGCTCGGCAATGAGCAGTTCTTC. Protein product: CASSLDPGLGNEQFF. V is TRBV5-1 and J is TRBJ2-1, with D tentatively TRBD1 (5 bases). V shed 0 bases and J shed 6 bases, with 13 bases lying between them. This CDR3 comprises 15 residues. Germline lookup yields CDR1 SGHRS and CDR2 YFSETQ.

The chain uses TRBV30 and TRBJ1-1, with 8 bases identical to TRBD1. The J segment lost 7 bases and the V segment lost 8 bases, leaving 24 bases of the junction unmatched. The CDR3 extends over 17 amino acids. Looked up from germline, CDR1 is GTSNPN and CDR2 is SVGIG (reference sequence). The CDR3: CARAGGRVDQGRYEAFF. The CDR3 nucleotides are TGTGCCAGGGCAGGGGGCAGGGTGGACCAAGGACGATATGAAGCTTTCTTT.

J is TRBJ1-3 and V is TRBV10-2, with TRBD1 identical over 10 bases. Unmatched junction bases numbered 6, after V lost 8 bases and J lost 2 bases. Germline-derived CDR1 and CDR2 are WSHSY and SAAADI. The CDR3 is 15 residues long. The CDR3 sequence: CASAGQGDTGNTIYF. CDR3 coding DNA: TGCGCCAGCGCAGGACAGGGGGATACTGGAAACACCATATATTTT.

The V gene is TRBV5-1, the J gene TRBJ1-1; 12 nucleotides match TRBD1. Germline CDR1 is SGHRS and CDR2 is YFSETQ. This CDR3 region has 18 residues. V lost 4 bases to trimming and J lost 0 bases; unmatched junction nucleotides: 10. The CDR3 region has the DNA TGCGCCAGCAGCGTCCGGGACAGGGGGCGGTTTATGAACACTGAAGCTTTCTTT. Its protein is CASSVRDRGRFMNTEAFF.

The rearrangement links TRBV28 to TRBJ2-4; 13 bases are a match to TRBD2. CDR1 is MDHEN, CDR2 SYDVKM, per germline. This CDR3 is 20 amino acids long. Trimming took 6 bases from V and 0 from J; bases not matched to a gene: 14. The CDR3 coding sequence is TGTGCCAGCAGCACCCAGCACGGACTAGCGGGAGCCGCAGCCAAAAACATTCAGTACTTC. It codes for CASSTQHGLAGAAAKNIQYF.

The rearrangement links TRBV19 to TRBJ2-2; D unresolved. CDR3 length: 14 amino acids. V shed 3 bases and J shed 5 bases, with 10 bases lying between them. CDR1 and CDR2 (germline): LNHDA, SQIVND (reference sequence). This CDR3 reads CASSIGGITGELFF. CDR3 in DNA: TGTGCCAGTAGTATTGGCGGCATAACCGGGGAGCTGTTTTTT. The full variable domain, completed using reference TRBV19 and TRBJ2-2, is DGGITQSPKYLFRKEGQNVTLSCEQNLNHDAMYWYRQDPGQGLRLIYYSQIVNDFQKGDIAEGYSVSREKKESFPLTVTSAQKNPTAFYLCASSIGGITGELFFGEGSRLTVL.

The rearrangement uses TRBV4-2 and TRBJ2-7, with 12 bases that match TRBD2. CDR1 is LGHNA, CDR2 YNFKEQ, per germline. V trimming: 2 bases; J trimming: 0 bases; junction bases outside the gene matches: 8. This CDR3 contains 18 residues. The CDR3 DNA sequence: TGTGCCAGCAGCCAACTCGGGACTAGCGGGCCGAGCTCCTACGAGCAGTACTTC. This gives the protein CASSQLGTSGPSSYEQYF.

The V gene is TRBV18, the J gene TRBJ2-3; D perhaps matches TRBD1 (6 bases). CDR1 and CDR2 from the germline V gene are KGHSH and LQKENI. Trimming pared 3 bases from V and 2 bases from J, leaving 12 bases between. CDR3 length: 15 amino acids. The CDR3 nucleotides are TGTGCCAGCTCACCGGATCAGGGGTTCACAGATACGCAGTATTTT. This codes for CASSPDQGFTDTQYF.

This chain links TRBV6-2 or TRBV6-3 with TRBJ1-4, with a weak D call TRBD1 (5 bases). Germline lookup yields CDR1 MNHEY and CDR2 SVGEGT. V lost 4 bases to trimming and J lost 5 bases, with 17 bases between them. The CDR3 spans 16 residues. The CDR3 DNA sequence: TGTGCCAGCAGTTTCTCCCGTCGGGGGGGAAATGAAAAACTGTTTTTT. It encodes CASSFSRRGGNEKLFF.

The chain links TRBV7-6 to TRBJ1-1; D may be TRBD1 (5 bases). V was cut by 4 bases and J by 1 base, with 10 bases left in between. Per germline, CDR1 SGHVS and CDR2 FNYEAQ. This CDR3 spans 14 amino acids. The CDR3 DNA sequence: TGTGCCAGCAGCTCCGGGACTCCGAACACTGAAGCTTTCTTT. Its protein is CASSSGTPNTEAFF.

The chain joins TRBV27 to TRBJ1-5; possible D gene TRBD1, 5 bases. The CDR3 is 16 residues long. Germline CDR1 MNHEY, CDR2 SMNVEV (reference sequence). V was shortened by 4 bases and J by 1 base, with 14 bases between the two germline ends. The CDR3 protein is CASSWLASGSNQPQHF. The CDR3 nucleotides read TGTGCCAGCAGTTGGTTAGCTTCAGGGAGCAATCAGCCCCAGCATTTT.

This chain joins TRBV6-5 and TRBJ2-2; D is perhaps TRBD2 (5 bases). Trimming stripped 2 bases from V and 5 bases from J, with 6 bases between. This CDR3 has 13 amino acids. CDR1 is MNHEY and CDR2 is SVGAGI in the germline V gene. The chain's CDR3 is CASSYRGTGELFF. The CDR3, as DNA: TGTGCCAGCAGTTACCGAGGGACCGGGGAGCTGTTTTTT.

This clone was detected only once. The chain employs TRBV9 and TRBJ1-6, with D unclear. V was clipped by 4 bases and J by 6 bases, with 20 bases between them. Germline CDR1 reads SGDLS; CDR2 reads YYNGEE. This CDR3 region has 17 residues. DNA for the CDR3: TGTGCCAGCAGCTTAACATCGAGGCCACTCTCTAATTCACCCCTCCACTTT. The encoded protein is CASSLTSRPLSNSPLHF.

This clone has just one count. This chain connects TRBV7-2 to TRBJ2-3, with D possibly being TRBD2 (6 bases). The CDR3 sequence is 16 residues long. The V and J ends lost 1 base and 3 bases respectively, with 14 bases between them. In germline, CDR1 is SGHTA, CDR2 FQGNSA. The CDR3 coding sequence is TGTGCCAGCAGCTTAGATTTCGGGAGAAGGACAGATACGCAGTATTTT. It translates to CASSLDFGRRTDTQYF.

The chain joins TRBV5-1 to TRBJ2-1, with 8 bases lining up with TRBD1. This CDR3 contains 16 residues. V lost 4 bases, J lost 6 bases, and 12 bases stayed unmatched. CDR1 is SGHRS and CDR2 is YFSETQ in the germline V gene. Written as DNA, the CDR3 is TGCGCCAGCAGCCGTACAGGGGGAATGCCTCCCAATGAGCAGTTCTTC. This translates into CASSRTGGMPPNEQFF.

The chain couples TRBV7-3 to TRBJ2-3, with D maybe TRBD2 (5 bases). The CDR3 sequence is 16 residues long. Germline V gene sequence: CDR1 SGHTA, CDR2 FQGTGA. Trimming removed 0 bases at V and 2 bases at J, with 12 bases between. The CDR3 loop reads CASSLTFSGATDTQYF. The CDR3 DNA sequence: TGTGCCAGCAGCTTAACGTTCAGCGGAGCCACAGATACGCAGTATTTT.

J is TRBJ1-2 and V is TRBV5-5; D is unresolved. This CDR3 comprises 16 residues. Trimming removed 0 bases from V and 1 base from J, with 13 bases in between. The V gene's germline CDR1 is SGHKS and CDR2 YYEKEE (reference sequence). DNA for the CDR3: TGTGCCAGCAGCTTGGGTGGCAGGAAGATTAACTATGGCTACACCTTC. Its protein is CASSLGGRKINYGYTF.

V usage is TRBV11-2 and J usage is TRBJ2-1; 8 nucleotides agree with TRBD2. Germline V CDR1 and CDR2: SGHAT, FQNNGV. The length of the CDR3 is 16 residues. Trimming took 5 bases from V and 8 from J; bases not matched to a gene: 14. CDR3 protein: CASSPSGSGRDYEQFF. DNA of the CDR3: TGTGCCAGCAGCCCCTCTGGCAGCGGGAGAGACTATGAGCAGTTCTTC.

The rearrangement uses TRBV19 and TRBJ1-1, with 9 bases lining up with TRBD1. This CDR3 has 14 residues. With V trimmed by 5 bases and J by 3 bases, 4 bases remained unmatched. The germline CDR1 and CDR2 sequences are LNHDA and SQIVND (reference sequence). The CDR3 is CASSLDRGYTEAFF. CDR3 nucleotide sequence: TGTGCCAGTAGTCTCGACAGGGGGTACACTGAAGCTTTCTTT.

The rearrangement uses TRBV19 and TRBJ2-3; tentative D call: TRBD1 (5 bases). This CDR3 is built from 15 residues. Per germline, CDR1 LNHDA and CDR2 SQIVND (reference sequence). V dropped 5 bases and J dropped 3 bases, with 15 bases sitting between them. The CDR3 region has the DNA TGTGCCAGTAGTGCCCCAGGCAAGGGGACAGATACGCAGTATTTT. It specifies CASSAPGKGTDTQYF. The full variable domain, its missing parts supplied by reference TRBV19 and TRBJ2-3, is DGGITQSPKYLFRKEGQNVTLSCEQNLNHDAMYWYRQDPGQGLRLIYYSQIVNDFQKGDIAEGYSVSREKKESFPLTVTSAQKNPTAFYLCASSAPGKGTDTQYFGPGTRLTVL.

V is TRBV4-1 and J is TRBJ1-2; TRBD1 matches 8 bases. In germline, CDR1 is MGHRA, CDR2 YSYEKL. Trimming at V came to 4 bases and at J to 4 bases, leaving 5 bases not matched to a gene. The CDR3 contains 14 residues. DNA for the CDR3: TGCGCCAGCAGCCCAGGGGGCTCGGCCTATGGCTACACCTTC. Encoded protein: CASSPGGSAYGYTF.

The CDR3 DNA reads TGTGCCAGCAGTGCCCCAGGGTTCAACGAGCAGTACTTC. This sequence encodes CASSAPGFNEQYF. The chain is built from TRBV25-1 and TRBJ2-7; D is perhaps TRBD1 (5 bases). The CDR3 runs 13 residues. V was shortened by 4 bases and J by 5 bases, with 12 bases between the two germline ends. From germline, CDR1 is MGHDK and CDR2 SYGVNS.

The chain links TRBV19 to TRBJ2-7; 12 nucleotides line up with TRBD2. This CDR3 has 16 residues. In germline, CDR1 is LNHDA, CDR2 SQIVND (reference sequence). The ends lost 4 bases at V and 5 bases at J; junction bases unmatched: 9. CDR3 amino acids: CASSSILAGGYNEQYF. The CDR3 nucleotides read TGTGCCAGTAGTAGTATTCTAGCGGGGGGGTATAACGAGCAGTACTTC.

The chain has TRBV27 and TRBJ1-4, with D maybe TRBD1 (6 bases). The germline V gene encodes CDR1 MNHEY and CDR2 SMNVEV (reference sequence). The V gene lost 6 bases and the J gene lost 7 bases, with 18 bases spanning the gap. There are 15 residues in the CDR3. CDR3 sequence reads: CASSRRQVVLEKLFF. The CDR3 coding sequence is TGTGCCAGCAGCCGACGACAGGTGGTGCTTGAAAAACTGTTTTTT.

The chain uses TRBV19 and TRBJ2-2, with a weak D call TRBD2 (6 bases). In germline, CDR1 is LNHDA, CDR2 SQIVND (reference sequence). There are 14 residues in the CDR3. Trimming removed 7 bases from V and 3 bases from J, with 12 bases in between. The CDR3 is CASTPGTYTGELFF. CDR3 DNA: TGTGCCAGTACCCCCGGGACTTACACCGGGGAGCTGTTTTTT. The variable domain in full, completed from reference TRBV19 and TRBJ2-2, reads DGGITQSPKYLFRKEGQNVTLSCEQNLNHDAMYWYRQDPGQGLRLIYYSQIVNDFQKGDIAEGYSVSREKKESFPLTVTSAQKNPTAFYLCASTPGTYTGELFFGEGSRLTVL.

The rearrangement links TRBV21-1 to TRBJ2-3; the D call in the table, TRBD2, was not verified against the DNA. TRBV21-1 is noted as a pseudogene. CDR3 length: 15 amino acids. For the CDR3, the DNA is TGTGCCAGCAGCAAATCCGCTAGCGTAGTCGATACGCAGTATTTT. Protein sequence: CASSKSASVVDTQYF.